The TCR beta chain under discussion was sequenced for a study of T cells after yellow fever vaccination. Overall study context: Preparation of fractions with low cell numbers was performed using SMART-Seq v4 Ultra Low Input. Study-level points and caveats: The booster saw the reappearance of most primary-vaccination clones (96% CD4, 80% to 90% CD8).

This clonotype came up many times. Germline-derived CDR1 and CDR2 are SQVTM and ANQGSEA. Trimming left V 6 bases short and J 3 bases short, with 16 bases between. The CDR3 length is 14 residues. Via MiXCR, TCRdb re-called the 5' RACE reads, giving one row per CDR3 protein. The table records roughly 48,000 distinct CDR3 sequences, about 6.6% of them present only once. This chain links TRBV29-1 with TRBJ2-3; D unresolved. The clonotype originates from a man aged 18 to 30 who received the YFV17D yellow fever vaccine. The sample consisted of CD8+ T cells not binding an NS4B(214-222) dextramer, sorted from PBMCs, taken about 41 days after the first yellow fever vaccination. The CDR3 DNA is TGCAGCGTACTATACGGCCCCCGAACAGATACGCAGTATTTT. As protein: CSVLYGPRTDTQYF.